These T cell receptor beta chains were read from a single sample in a study of a mutant IDH1 vaccine in newly diagnosed glioma. Measured with immunoSEQ multiplex PCR; TCRdb has only the in-frame clones, and not every one. Here the sample spans some 59,000 clones, approximately 90% being singletons. Their specific antigens are unknown. Source: PBMCs, taken from a glioma patient whose treatment included an IDH1 peptide vaccine. These receptors came from a man aged 35-49 years with glioma. Both conserved end residues are part of each CDR3. The D gene is left open where the match is weak. The size entry is marked missing in some rows and otherwise reads once, few, many or a size class.

>-|-|TRBV5-6|TRBJ1-1
TGTGCCAGCAGCGTTCGGAAGAGGGAAGCTTTCTTT
CASSVRKREAFF
>-|TRBD2|TRBV4-1|TRBJ2-2
TGCGCCAGCAGCCATCCCTACGGAGGGAGGGGCCCGAACACCGGGGAGCTGTTTTTT
CASSHPYGGRGPNTGELFF
>-|-|TRBV28|TRBJ1-5
TGTGCCAGCAGTTTGTGGGGAGGTGGTCAGCCCCAGCATTTT
CASSLWGGGQPQHF
>-|-|TRBV30|TRBJ1-1
TGTGCCTGGAGTATGGGGATGAACACTGAAGCTTTCTTT
CAWSMGMNTEAFF
>-|TRBD2|TRBV15|TRBJ2-7
TGTGCCACCAGCAGAGAGCAGACTAGCGCGACCCTTACCTACGAGCAGTACTTC
CATSREQTSATLTYEQYF
>-|TRBD1|TRBV6-1|TRBJ1-2
TGTGCCAGCAGTGCCGGACAGGGTGCTCGCGGCTACACCTTC
CASSAGQGARGYTF
>once|TRBD1|TRBV25-1|TRBJ2-3
TGTGCCAGCAGTGGACAGGGGGCAGATACGCAGTATTTT
CASSGQGADTQYF
>-|TRBD2|TRBV10-2|TRBJ2-5
TGCGCCAGCAGCCCGCGACTAGCGGGGGTAGAGACCCAGTACTTC
CASSPRLAGVETQYF
>-|-|TRBV2|TRBJ2-2
TGTGCCAGCAAGACACAGATTAACACCGGGGAGCTGTTTTTT
CASKTQINTGELFF
>-|-|TRBV6-6|TRBJ1-1
TGTGCCAGCAGTTACCCCGGTAGAGGGCGAGAGACTTTCTTT
CASSYPGRGRETFF
>-|-|TRBV30|TRBJ1-5
TGTGCCTGGAGTGGTTCTAGGGCAGGGAGCAATCAGCCCCAGCATTTT
CAWSGSRAGSNQPQHF
>-|-|TRBV4-1|TRBJ1-1
TGCGCCAGCAGCCAAACGGGGGGAGGGACTGAAGCTTTCTTT
CASSQTGGGTEAFF
>-|-|TRBV7-9|TRBJ1-2
TGTGCCAGCAGCTTAGGAGCAGGGGCGGACTATGGCTACACCTTC
CASSLGAGADYGYTF
>-|TRBD1|TRBV27|TRBJ1-2
TGTGCCAGCGCTGGCCAGGGGGCTATCGGCTACACCTTC
CASAGQGAIGYTF
>-|-|TRBV5-1|TRBJ2-7
TGCGCCAGCAGCCCTCAAGCGGGTACCTACGAGCAGTACTTC
CASSPQAGTYEQYF
>-|TRBD2|TRBV15|TRBJ2-1
TGTGCCACCAGCAGAGGTGGAGCGGGGGAGATTTACAATGAGCAGTTCTTC
CATSRGGAGEIYNEQFF
>-|-|TRBV18|TRBJ2-3
TGTGCCAGCTCACCACCGTCGCCTAGCCCGGATACGCAGTATTTT
CASSPPSPSPDTQYF
>-|-|TRBV10-2|TRBJ1-1
TGCGCCAGCAGTGGGACCCAGAGGAACACTGAAGCTTTCTTT
CASSGTQRNTEAFF
>-|-|TRBV28|TRBJ2-2
TGTGCCAGCACGACCCGGCTAAACACCGGGGAGCTGTTTTTT
CASTTRLNTGELFF
>-|-|TRBV11-1|TRBJ2-7
TGTGCCAGCAGTCCGGGACCGGGAAGCTCCTACGAGCAGTACTTC
CASSPGPGSSYEQYF
>once|-|TRBV28|TRBJ1-2
TGTGCCAGCAGTTCACCGGTGGAAGGCTACACCTTC
CASSSPVEGYTF
>-|-|TRBV18|TRBJ2-2
TGTGCCAGCTCTCCCAACCCGGGACAGAACACCGGGGAGCTGTTTTTT
CASSPNPGQNTGELFF
>-|-|TRBV19|TRBJ1-3
TGTGCCAGCACTCTGCAGGGGCTTGGAGGAAACACCATATATTTT
CASTLQGLGGNTIYF
>-|TRBD2|TRBV27|TRBJ2-7
TGTGCCAGCAGTTTTACTAGCGGGTACGAGCAGTACTTC
CASSFTSGYEQYF
>-|TRBD1|TRBV11-1|TRBJ2-7
TGTGCCAGCAGCTTGACAGGGGTCTACGAGCAGTACTTC
CASSLTGVYEQYF
>-|-|TRBV28|TRBJ1-3
TGTGCCAGCAGTCCCCACCCCGGGACAAGGTCTGGAAACACCATATATTTT
CASSPHPGTRSGNTIYF
>-|-|TRBV7-2|TRBJ2-2
TGTGCCAGCAGAACCGGGACACGGAACACCGGGGAGCTGTTTTTT
CASRTGTRNTGELFF
>-|-|TRBV19|TRBJ2-1
TGTGCCAGTAGTGTAACTGGTTACAATGAGCAGTTCTTC
CASSVTGYNEQFF
>-|-|TRBV7-7|TRBJ2-5
TGTGCTAGCAAAGGGGGGGAGACCCAGTACTTC
CASKGGETQYF
>-|-|TRBV10-3|TRBJ2-7
TGTGCCATCGGCGGGTTCTACGAGCAGTACTTC
CAIGGFYEQYF
>-|-|TRBV9|TRBJ1-2
TGTGCCAGCAGCGTAGGAAACGTCGGCTATGGCTACACCTTC
CASSVGNVGYGYTF
>-|TRBD2|TRBV5-1|TRBJ2-3
TGCGCCAGCAGCTTGGCCGGGAGGGGCCGGGGCACAGATACGCAGTATTTT
CASSLAGRGRGTDTQYF
>-|TRBD1|TRBV2|TRBJ2-1
TGTGCCAGCAGTGAAGAGGGACAGGGGTGGAATGAGCAGTTCTTC
CASSEEGQGWNEQFF
>-|-|TRBV2|TRBJ1-5
TGTGCCACTAGAGACCGGGCCGGGAGAAATCAGCCCCAGCATTTT
CATRDRAGRNQPQHF
>once|-|TRBV27|TRBJ1-2
TGTGCCAGCAGTTTATCAGTAGGACGCTATGGCTACACCTTC
CASSLSVGRYGYTF
>-|-|TRBV6-1|TRBJ1-2
TGTGCCAGCAGTGGGACCTATGGCTACACCTTC
CASSGTYGYTF
>-|-|TRBV28|TRBJ2-5
TGTGCCAGCAGTTCCCGGGGAAGGGAGGTGGGCGAGACCCAGTACTTC
CASSSRGREVGETQYF
>-|-|TRBV21-1|TRBJ1-1
TGTGCCAGCAACAAGACAGGGGCATTGAGTGAAGCTTTCTTT
CASNKTGALSEAFF
>-|-|TRBV4-2|TRBJ2-2
TGTGCCAGCAGCCAAGAATTAGGTACGACAGGCGGGGAGCTGTTTTTT
CASSQELGTTGGELFF
>-|TRBD1|TRBV6-5|TRBJ1-6
TGTGCCAGCAGTTACGAGAACAGGGGTAATTCACCCCTCCACTTT
CASSYENRGNSPLHF
>-|TRBD1|TRBV4-3|TRBJ1-2
TGCGCCAGCAGCCAAGGGGAGGGGGCTAAATATGGCTACACCTTC
CASSQGEGAKYGYTF
>-|-|TRBV7-3|TRBJ2-3
TGTGCCAGCAGCCAAAGGGGAGCACTCACAGATACGCAGTATTTT
CASSQRGALTDTQYF
>few|TRBD2|TRBV5-1|TRBJ2-5
TGCGCCAGCAGCTCGGGACTAGCGGGGGGGAAGCAAGAGACCCAGTACTTC
CASSSGLAGGKQETQYF
>once|-|TRBV5-3|TRBJ1-3
TGTGCCAGAAGCTTGGCCAGAAACTCTGGAAACACCATATATTTT
CARSLARNSGNTIYF
>-|TRBD1|TRBV28|TRBJ2-7
TGTGCCAGCAGTTTGGGCTACAGGGGGGTCTCCTACGAGCAGTACTTC
CASSLGYRGVSYEQYF